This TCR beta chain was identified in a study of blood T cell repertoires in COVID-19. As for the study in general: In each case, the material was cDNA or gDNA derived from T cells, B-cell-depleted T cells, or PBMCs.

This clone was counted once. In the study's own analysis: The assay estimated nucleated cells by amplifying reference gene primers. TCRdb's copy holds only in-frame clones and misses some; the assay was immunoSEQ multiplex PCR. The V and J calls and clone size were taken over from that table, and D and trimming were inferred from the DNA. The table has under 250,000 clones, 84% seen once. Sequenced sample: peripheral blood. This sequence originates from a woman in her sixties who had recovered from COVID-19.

The CDR3: CASSFSGGGALYEQFF. The CDR3 DNA reads TGTGCCAGCAGCTTTTCTGGCGGGGGGGCCTTGTATGAGCAGTTCTTC. J is TRBJ2-1 and V is TRBV7-2, with 9 bases that match TRBD2. Germline trimming cut 3 bases from V and 8 bases from J; bases unmatched to any gene: 11. The CDR3 is 16 amino acids. Germline V gives CDR1 SGHTA, CDR2 FQGNSA.